The present T cell receptor (beta chain) was sequenced within a study of cytomegalovirus exposure and HLA in healthy donors. On the study more broadly: Genotyping showed roughly 76% of approximately 430 donors falling in the Caucasian-associated ancestry cluster.

PCR involved 60 Vbeta and 13 Jbeta primers. Profiled with immunoSEQ multiplex PCR; TCRdb holds only in-frame clones, not every one. The sample records over 85,000 clones, roughly 76% being singletons. The sequenced material came from PBMCs. The TCR originated in a man between 40 and 49 years old in good health and CMV-seronegative.

In DNA form, the CDR3 reads TGTGCCAGTCACCGGGACAACTACGAGCAGTACTTC. This encodes CASHRDNYEQYF. This chain links TRBV2 with TRBJ2-7; D might be TRBD1 (6 bases). The CDR3 has 12 residues. V lost 9 bases, J lost 3 bases, and 12 bases lay in between. The germline CDR1 and CDR2 sequences are SNHLY and FYNNEI.